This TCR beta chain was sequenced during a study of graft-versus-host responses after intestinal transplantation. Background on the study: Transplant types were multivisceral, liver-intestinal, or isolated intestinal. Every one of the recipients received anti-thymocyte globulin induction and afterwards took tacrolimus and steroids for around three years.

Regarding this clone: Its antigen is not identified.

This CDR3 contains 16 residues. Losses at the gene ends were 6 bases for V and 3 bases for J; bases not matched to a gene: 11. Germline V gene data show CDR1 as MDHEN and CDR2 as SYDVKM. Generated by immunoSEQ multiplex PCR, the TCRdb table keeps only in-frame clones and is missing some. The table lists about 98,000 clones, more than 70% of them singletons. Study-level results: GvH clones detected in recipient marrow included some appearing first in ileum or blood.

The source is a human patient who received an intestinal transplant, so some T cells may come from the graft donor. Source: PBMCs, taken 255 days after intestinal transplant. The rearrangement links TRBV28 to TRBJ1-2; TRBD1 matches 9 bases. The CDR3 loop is CASRIPTGGSYYGYTF. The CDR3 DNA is TGTGCCAGCAGGATCCCAACAGGGGGCTCTTACTATGGCTACACCTTC.